This TCR beta chain was documented in a study of metastatic and nonmetastatic thyroid tumors. General study findings and limits: In blood and tumor, TCR beta diversity was reportedly significantly higher in malignant thyroid tumors than in benign nodules.

This clone was seen only a few times. Its antigen is undetermined. The CDR3 is 15 residues long. Between the trimmed V and J ends, which lost 4 bases and 7 bases, there was a span of 14 bases. Germline values: CDR1 MNHNS, CDR2 SASEGT. All patients were untreated before thyroid surgery. MiXCR re-clonotyped the PCR reads for TCRdb. The sample carries approximately 25,000 clones, under 15% recorded once. V and J are TRBV6-1 and TRBJ1-6; TRBD1 is a possible D gene (5 bases). What was sequenced was blood. The clonotype originates from a female donor with papillary thyroid cancer or a benign thyroid nodule (not recorded which). Some clones in this sample may be carry-over from other donors' samples. The CDR3 bases are TGTGCCAGCAGTGGCCAGGGACGGACAAATTCACCCCTCCACTTT. Translating gives CASSGQGRTNSPLHF.